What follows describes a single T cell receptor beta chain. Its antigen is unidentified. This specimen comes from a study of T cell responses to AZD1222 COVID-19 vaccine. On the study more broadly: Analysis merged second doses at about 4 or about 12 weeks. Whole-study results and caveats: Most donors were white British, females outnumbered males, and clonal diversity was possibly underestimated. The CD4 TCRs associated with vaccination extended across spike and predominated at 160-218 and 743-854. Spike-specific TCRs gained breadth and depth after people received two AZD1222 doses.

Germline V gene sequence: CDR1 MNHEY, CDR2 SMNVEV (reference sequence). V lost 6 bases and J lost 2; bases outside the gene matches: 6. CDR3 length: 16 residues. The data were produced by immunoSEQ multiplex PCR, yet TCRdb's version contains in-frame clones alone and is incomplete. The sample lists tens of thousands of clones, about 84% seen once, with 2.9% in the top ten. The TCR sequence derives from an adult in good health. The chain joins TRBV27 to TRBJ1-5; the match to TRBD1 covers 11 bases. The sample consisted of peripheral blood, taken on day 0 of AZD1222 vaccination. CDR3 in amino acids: CASSGQGAKRNQPQHF. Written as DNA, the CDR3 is TGTGCCAGCAGCGGACAGGGGGCTAAACGCAATCAGCCCCAGCATTTT.